These 28 T cell receptor beta chains originate from one sample sequenced in a study of T-cell reconstitution after alpha-beta-depleted transplantation in children. Unique molecular identifiers were used in preparing the TCRbeta library. TCRdb recomputed calls from the PCR reads with MiXCR, one row per CDR3 protein. The data hold hundreds of thousands of distinct CDR3 sequences, with over 9.5% observed a single time. The starting material was PBMCs, obtained before TCRalphabeta/CD19-depleted stem cell transplant. All receptors come from a boy under two years old with acute myeloid leukemia, due to receive a stem cell transplant.

This clonotype was found many times. The chain carries TRBV28 and TRBJ2-7, with 7 bases matching TRBD2. The CDR3 covers 16 residues. Germline V CDR1 and CDR2: MDHEN, SYDVKM. V dropped 5 bases and J dropped 7; count of bases not matched to a gene: 17. CDR3 nucleotide sequence: TGTGCCAGCAGTCATACAACCGGACTAGAGGCTCGGGAGCAGTACTTC. Its translation is CASSHTTGLEAREQYF.

This clonotype was counted ten times or more. The V and J genes are TRBV12-3 or TRBV12-4 and TRBJ2-7; no clear D gene. The CDR3 is 14 amino acids. Trimming took 3 bases from V and 0 from J, leaving 9 bases between them. The CDR3 region is CASSLLQTSYEQYF. The DNA of the CDR3 is TGTGCCAGCAGTTTGCTACAAACCTCCTACGAGCAGTACTTC.

This clonotype was counted at least ten times. V and J are TRBV28 and TRBJ2-2; tentative D call: TRBD1 (6 bases). Germline V gene lookup returns CDR1 MDHEN and CDR2 SYDVKM. This CDR3 spans 15 amino acids. V lost 1 base and J 5 bases, leaving 11 bases between the germline ends. The CDR3 nucleotides read TGTGCCAGCAGTTTATATACAGGGCCGACCGGGGAGCTGTTTTTT. Amino acid sequence: CASSLYTGPTGELFF. Full variable domain (outside the CDR3, taken from reference TRBV28 and TRBJ2-2): DVKVTQSSRYLVKRTGEKVFLECVQDMDHENMFWYRQDPGLGLRLIYFSYDVKMKEKGDIPEGYSVSREKKERFSLILESASTNQTSMYLCASSLYTGPTGELFFGEGSRLTVL.

This clonotype was detected a few times. V and J are TRBV7-2 and TRBJ2-3, with 8 bases fitting TRBD1. V was clipped by 4 bases and J by 0 bases; unmatched bases: 6. The CDR3 is 16 residues long. Germline assignment: CDR1 SGHTA and CDR2 FQGNSA. CDR3 nucleotides: TGTGCCAGCAGCTATAGACAGGGGACAAGCACAGATACGCAGTATTTT. Translating it yields CASSYRQGTSTDTQYF.

This clonotype has at least ten counts. This rearrangement joins TRBV7-8 to TRBJ2-7; no clear D. There are 16 residues in the CDR3. Germline values: CDR1 SGHVS, CDR2 FQNEAQ. Trimming removed 6 bases from V and 0 bases from J, with 18 bases in between. In DNA, the CDR3 is TGTGCCAGCAGTGATGTCCCGGTTCCTAGCTCCTACGAGCAGTACTTC. Amino acids: CASSDVPVPSSYEQYF.

This clonotype was seen a few times. The chain couples TRBV7-9 to TRBJ2-2; 9 positions agree with TRBD1. Losses at the gene ends were 7 bases for V and 5 bases for J; bases not matched to a gene: 14. CDR1 and CDR2 from the germline V gene are SEHNR and FQNEAQ (reference sequence). The CDR3 consists of 17 residues. This CDR3 is CASIFRRTGERTGELFF. The CDR3 DNA follows: TGTGCCAGCATCTTTCGAAGGACAGGGGAAAGGACCGGGGAGCTGTTTTTT.

This clonotype was observed at least ten times. V gene TRBV20-1 combines with J gene TRBJ1-5, with a tentative D call TRBD1 (5 bases). CDR1 and CDR2 from the germline V gene are DFQATT and SNEGSKA (reference sequence). V was pared by 2 bases and J by 5 bases, with 19 bases between. The CDR3 length is 16 residues. The chain's CDR3 is CSARISNRQQDQPQHF. The CDR3 nucleotides read TGCAGTGCTAGAATAAGCAACAGGCAACAGGATCAGCCCCAGCATTTT.

The chain has TRBV7-2 and TRBJ2-5, with unresolved D. The V gene's germline CDR1 is SGHTA and CDR2 FQGNSA. The V end lost 4 bases, the J end lost 4 bases, and 13 bases lay between the germline ends. The CDR3 totals 14 residues. In nucleotides, the CDR3 is TGTGCCAGCAGCTCCTCGGCGGTCCCAGAGACCCAGTACTTC. Amino acid sequence: CASSSSAVPETQYF.

The V and J genes are TRBV12-3 or TRBV12-4 and TRBJ2-5, with D possibly TRBD2 on 5 matching bases. There are 14 residues in the CDR3. V was pared by 2 bases and J by 2 bases, with 9 bases between. The CDR3 here is CASSLQRIQETQYF. The CDR3, as DNA: TGTGCCAGCAGTTTACAGCGGATACAAGAGACCCAGTACTTC.

This clonotype was observed a few times. The chain employs TRBV7-2 and TRBJ2-3; a possible D gene is TRBD2 (5 bases). Per the germline V gene, CDR1 is SGHTA and CDR2 is FQGNSA. Trimming shortened V by 1 base and J by 5 bases, and 10 bases separated the two germline ends. The CDR3 consists of 14 residues. CDR3 loop: CASSLGGSGDTQYF. In DNA form, the CDR3 reads TGTGCCAGCAGCTTAGGTGGGAGTGGAGATACGCAGTATTTT.

This rearrangement joins TRBV4-3 to TRBJ2-3; maybe TRBD1 (6 bases). CDR1 and CDR2 from the germline V gene are LGHNA and YSLEER. The CDR3 has 15 residues. The V end lost 0 bases, the J end lost 6 bases, and 13 bases lay between the germline ends. The CDR3 protein is CASSQDSRGSDTQYF. The CDR3 region has the DNA TGCGCCAGCAGCCAAGATTCCAGGGGATCCGATACGCAGTATTTT.

This clonotype was recorded at least ten times. The chain couples TRBV15 to TRBJ2-4, with no clear D. The CDR3 runs to 15 residues. V lost 0 bases and J lost 6, with 12 bases in between. Germline V gene sequence: CDR1 LNHNV, CDR2 YYDKDF (reference sequence). This CDR3 is CATSRDPSDGNIQYF. CDR3 coding DNA: TGTGCCACCAGCAGAGACCCCAGTGACGGAAACATTCAGTACTTC.

On this clonotype: Since a much larger clone is just one base distant, this may be a read error. This chain uses TRBV29-1 with TRBJ2-7; 9 bases are shared with TRBD1. This CDR3 region has 13 residues. Per germline, CDR1 SQVTM and CDR2 ANQGSEA. CDR3 nucleotides: TGCAGCGTGAGGGGACAGGGAACCTACGAGCAGAACTTC. Its protein is CSVRGQGTYEQNF.

This clonotype was recorded at least ten times. The rearrangement uses TRBV11-3 and TRBJ2-2; D remains ambiguous. V gave up 5 bases and J gave up 4 bases, with 11 bases separating them. CDR1 and CDR2 (germline): SGHNT, YENEEA. The CDR3 length is 14 residues. CDR3 nucleotide sequence: TGTGCCAGCAGCCATCCCTCCGGCACCGGGGAGCTGTTTTTT. Protein product: CASSHPSGTGELFF.

J is TRBJ2-2 and V is TRBV20-1; 10 positions match TRBD2. The CDR3 length is 17 residues. Germline V lookup: CDR1 DFQATT, CDR2 SNEGSKA (reference sequence). Trimming took 6 bases from V and 5 from J; bases not matched to a gene: 15. The CDR3 coding sequence is TGCAGTGCCAACCCGCTAGCGGGAGCGGGGACGACCGGGGAGCTGTTTTTT. It specifies CSANPLAGAGTTGELFF.

This clonotype was seen at least ten times. A junction end diverges from the germline sequence, so it may reflect a read error. CDR3 coding DNA: TGCGCCAGCAGCTTGCAACCCCCTTCGGCAGACCTCCAATCCTTC. Encoded protein: CASSLQPPSADLQSF. The chain recombines TRBV5-1 with TRBJ1-2; D is ambiguous. CDR1 and CDR2 (germline): SGHRS, YFSETQ. The CDR3 covers 15 residues.

This clonotype was counted ten times or more. The chain carries TRBV6-1 and TRBJ2-7; D is possibly TRBD1 (5 bases). Trimming took off 2 bases at V and 0 bases at J, with 11 bases between the two ends. CDR3 length: 15 residues. Germline CDR1 MNHNS, CDR2 SASEGT. Here the CDR3 reads CASSETPDSSYEQYF. In DNA, the CDR3 is TGTGCCAGCAGTGAAACCCCTGACAGCTCCTACGAGCAGTACTTC.

Of note for this clonotype: With a much larger clone just one base away, this may be a read error. The chain links TRBV7-2 to TRBJ2-7; D is ambiguous. The germline V gene has CDR1 SGHTA and CDR2 FQGNSA. V lost 4 bases and J 5 bases, leaving 6 bases between the germline ends. This CDR3 contains 11 residues. The CDR3: CASSSLDEQYF. CDR3 sequence (DNA): TGTGCCAGCAGCTCACTGGACGAGCAGTACTTC.

The V call is TRBV3-1, the J call TRBJ2-1; D is ambiguous. The CDR3 covers 16 residues. CDR1 and CDR2 from the germline V gene are LGHDT and YNNKEL (reference sequence). V was clipped by 3 bases and J by 0 bases, with 12 bases between them. The CDR3 sequence is CASSHTTPSSYNEQFF. The CDR3 nucleotides are TGTGCCAGCAGCCATACTACTCCGAGCTCCTACAATGAGCAGTTCTTC.

The chain combines TRBV28 with TRBJ2-7; D remains unclear. Trimming removed 2 bases at V and 5 bases at J, with 10 bases between. Germline CDR1 reads MDHEN; CDR2 reads SYDVKM. CDR3 length: 13 amino acids. DNA for the CDR3: TGTGCCAGCAGTTTAAACTCGATCGACGAGCAGTACTTC. It encodes CASSLNSIDEQYF.

This clonotype was recorded many times. J is TRBJ1-3 and V is TRBV20-1; D ambiguous. The CDR3 has 14 residues. The germline CDR1 and CDR2 sequences are DFQATT and SNEGSKA (reference sequence). V lost 6 bases and J 1 base, leaving 13 bases between the germline ends. CDR3 in DNA: TGCAGTGCGGAGTCGCGGACGTCTGGAAACACCATATATTTT. Residues: CSAESRTSGNTIYF.

At least ten counts were recorded for this clonotype. This chain connects TRBV7-8 to TRBJ2-1, with 7 positions matching TRBD1. CDR3 length: 14 residues. With V trimmed by 6 bases and J by 0 bases, 2 bases remained unmatched. Germline CDR1 reads SGHVS; CDR2 reads FQNEAQ. CDR3 sequence: CASRSGGSYNEQFF. The CDR3, as DNA: TGTGCCAGCAGGTCAGGGGGCTCCTACAATGAGCAGTTCTTC.

This clonotype was detected only a few times. The chain joins TRBV20-1 to TRBJ2-1; the match to TRBD2 covers 10 bases. The V gene end was trimmed by 6 bases and the J gene end by 10 bases; junction bases not matched to a gene: 15. The CDR3 spans 15 residues. CDR1 is DFQATT, CDR2 SNEGSKA, per germline (reference sequence). The CDR3 nucleotides are TGCAGTGCAACAGGTGCTAGCGGGAGCGTTGGGGAGCAGTTCTTC. It yields the protein CSATGASGSVGEQFF.

This clonotype was observed many times. The chain has TRBV6-2 or TRBV6-3 and TRBJ1-5, with TRBD1 as a possible D gene (6 bases). Looked up from germline, CDR1 is MNHEY and CDR2 is SVGEGT. CDR3 size: 15 residues. V dropped 2 bases and J dropped 7 bases, with 15 bases sitting between them. CDR3 DNA: TGTGCCAGCAGTTACCCTTCGACAGGAAGACAGCCCCAGCATTTT. This sequence encodes CASSYPSTGRQPQHF.

This clonotype was recorded at least ten times. The chain is built from TRBV6-5 and TRBJ2-7; 9 positions agree with TRBD1. V trimming: 4 bases; J trimming: 4 bases; junction bases outside the gene matches: 17. Germline V CDR1 and CDR2: MNHEY, SVGAGI. CDR3 size: 18 residues. The CDR3 coding sequence is TGTGCCAGCAGTTCGCCGGGACAGGGCAGGAAAGGGACGTACGAGCAGTACTTC. Translated: CASSSPGQGRKGTYEQYF.

Ten or more counts support this clonotype. The V gene is TRBV24-1, the J gene TRBJ2-3; D is perhaps TRBD1 or TRBD2 (5 bases each). The CDR3 covers 15 residues. Germline CDR1 is KGHDR and CDR2 is SFDVKD. Trimming removed 7 bases at V and 1 base at J, with 14 bases between. CDR3 DNA: TGTGCCACCAGCGCCTTTCGAGGGGGCACAGATACGCAGTATTTT. Translating gives CATSAFRGGTDTQYF.

This clonotype has a count of ten or more. The DNA of the CDR3 is TGTGCCAGCAGTAACGCGTATGGTGTCATTCAGTACTTC. It is translated as CASSNAYGVIQYF. The V call is TRBV6-2 or TRBV6-3, the J call TRBJ2-4; no firm D call. This CDR3 comprises 13 residues. V gave up 5 bases and J gave up 9 bases, with 14 bases separating them. Germline V gene data show CDR1 as MNHEY and CDR2 as SVGEGT.

This clonotype was counted many times. The chain employs TRBV5-1 and TRBJ2-3; 12 nucleotides line up with TRBD2. CDR3 length equals 16 residues. The ends lost 5 bases at V and 2 bases at J; junction bases unmatched: 6. The germline V gene has CDR1 SGHRS and CDR2 YFSETQ. The CDR3 nucleotides read TGCGCCAGCAGGATGACTAGCGGGGGACCCACAGATACGCAGTATTTT. This encodes CASRMTSGGPTDTQYF.